The clone carrying this TCR beta chain was recorded only once. Its antigen is not known. These data originate in a study of cytomegalovirus exposure and HLA in healthy donors. This CDR3 region has 13 residues. Germline CDR1 is SSHAT and CDR2 is FNYEAQ (reference sequence). V was pared by 5 bases and J by 3 bases, with 10 bases between. Study-wide points: About 90% or about 30% of the time was how often most TCR beta V segments were productive, according to an earlier analysis.

In the PCR, 60 Vbeta and 13 Jbeta primers were used. Per the study methods: In a later analysis, roughly 86 million unique TCR beta chains included roughly 11 million shared by two or more donors. Profiling relied on immunoSEQ multiplex PCR, and the TCRdb table lists in-frame clones only, not all of them. V and J calls and clone size follow that table, whereas D and trimming were derived from the DNA. The repertoire consists of 150,000 to 200,000 clones, with around three quarters occurring once and the leading ten covering 1.5% to 2%. V gene TRBV7-7 combines with J gene TRBJ2-5, with D tentatively TRBD1 (6 bases). The sequenced material came from PBMCs. This TCR was sampled from a young man in good health and CMV-seronegative. CDR3 DNA sequence: TGTGCCAGCAGCCGTGACAGGAAAGAGACCCAGTACTTC. Translation gives CASSRDRKETQYF.